This TCR beta chain originates from a study of shared clonotypes between healthy human individuals. The CDR3 contains 16 residues. V gave up 4 bases and J gave up 3 bases; unmatched junction bases: 11. The germline gives CDR1 MNHEY, CDR2 SMNVEV (reference sequence). Some clones are missing from TCRdb's copy, which holds only in-frame ones; the method was immunoSEQ multiplex PCR. This repertoire shows millions of clones, roughly 91% found once; its top ten account for around 1.7%. Naive CD8 cells were CD45RO-negative, positively selected for CCR7, excluding terminally differentiated effector memory CD45RA+ cells.

This TCR was sampled from a man aged 18 to 30 in good health. Some clones in this sample may be carry-over from other donors' samples. The chain is built from TRBV27 and TRBJ2-7, with TRBD1 matching over 8 bases. Sequencing was carried out using naive CD8+ T cells from PBMCs. The CDR3 sequence: CASSSETGTGYYEQYF. The CDR3 DNA reads TGTGCCAGCAGTTCCGAAACCGGGACAGGTTACTACGAGCAGTACTTC.